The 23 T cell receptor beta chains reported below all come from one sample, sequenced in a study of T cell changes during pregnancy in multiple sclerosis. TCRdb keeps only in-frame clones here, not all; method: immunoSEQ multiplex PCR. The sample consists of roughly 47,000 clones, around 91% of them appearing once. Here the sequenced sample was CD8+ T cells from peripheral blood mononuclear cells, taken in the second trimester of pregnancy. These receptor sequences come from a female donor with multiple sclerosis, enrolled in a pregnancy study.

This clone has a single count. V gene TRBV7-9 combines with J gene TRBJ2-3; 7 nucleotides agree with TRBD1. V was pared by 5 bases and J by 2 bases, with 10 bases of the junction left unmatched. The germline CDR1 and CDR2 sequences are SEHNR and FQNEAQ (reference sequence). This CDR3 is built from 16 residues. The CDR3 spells CASSPRGGQNTDTQYF. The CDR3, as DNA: TGTGCCAGCAGCCCTCGTGGGGGACAGAACACAGATACGCAGTATTTT.

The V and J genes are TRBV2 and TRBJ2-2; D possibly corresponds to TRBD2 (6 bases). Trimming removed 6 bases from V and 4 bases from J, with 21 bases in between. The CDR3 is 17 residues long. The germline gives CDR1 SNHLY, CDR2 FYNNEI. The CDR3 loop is CASSGTEGMVVTGELFF. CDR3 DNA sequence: TGTGCCAGCAGCGGGACGGAGGGGATGGTGGTCACCGGGGAGCTGTTTTTT.

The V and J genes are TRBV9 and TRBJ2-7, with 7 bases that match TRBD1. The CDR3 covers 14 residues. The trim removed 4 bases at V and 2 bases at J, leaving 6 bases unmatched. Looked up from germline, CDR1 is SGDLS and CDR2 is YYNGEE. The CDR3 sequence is CASSPGQATYEQYF. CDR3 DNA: TGTGCCAGCAGCCCAGGACAGGCAACCTACGAGCAGTACTTC.

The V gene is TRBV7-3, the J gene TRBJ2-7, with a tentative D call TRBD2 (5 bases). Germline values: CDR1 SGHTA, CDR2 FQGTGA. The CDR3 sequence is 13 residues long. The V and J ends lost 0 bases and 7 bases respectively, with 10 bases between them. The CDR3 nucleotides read TGTGCCAGCAGCTTAACAGGGCCGGGGGAGCAGTACTTC. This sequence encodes CASSLTGPGEQYF.

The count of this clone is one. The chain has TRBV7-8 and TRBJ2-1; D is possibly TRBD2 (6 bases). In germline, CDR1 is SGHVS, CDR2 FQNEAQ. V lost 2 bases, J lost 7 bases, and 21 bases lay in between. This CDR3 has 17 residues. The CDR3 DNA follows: TGTGCCAGCAGCTTATATCCCGGCCGCGGGGAGTATAATGAGCAGTTCTTC. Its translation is CASSLYPGRGEYNEQFF.

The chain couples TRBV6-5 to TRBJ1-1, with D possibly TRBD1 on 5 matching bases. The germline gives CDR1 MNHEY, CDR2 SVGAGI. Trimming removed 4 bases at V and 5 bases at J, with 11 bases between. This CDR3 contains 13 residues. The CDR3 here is CASSFNGGTEAFF. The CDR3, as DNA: TGTGCCAGCAGTTTTAACGGGGGGACTGAAGCTTTCTTT.

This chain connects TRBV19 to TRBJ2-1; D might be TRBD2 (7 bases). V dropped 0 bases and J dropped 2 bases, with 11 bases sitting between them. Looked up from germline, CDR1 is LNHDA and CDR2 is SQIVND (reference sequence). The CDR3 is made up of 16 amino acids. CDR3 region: CASSIDRGAPYNEQFF. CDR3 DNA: TGTGCCAGTAGTATAGATCGGGGGGCCCCCTACAATGAGCAGTTCTTC.

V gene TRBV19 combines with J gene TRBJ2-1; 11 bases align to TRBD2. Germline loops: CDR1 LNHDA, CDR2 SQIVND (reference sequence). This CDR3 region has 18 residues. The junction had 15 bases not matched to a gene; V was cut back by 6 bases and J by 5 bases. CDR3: CASSPRGSSGRMNNEQFF. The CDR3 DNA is TGTGCCAGTAGCCCTAGGGGGTCTAGCGGGAGGATGAACAATGAGCAGTTCTTC.

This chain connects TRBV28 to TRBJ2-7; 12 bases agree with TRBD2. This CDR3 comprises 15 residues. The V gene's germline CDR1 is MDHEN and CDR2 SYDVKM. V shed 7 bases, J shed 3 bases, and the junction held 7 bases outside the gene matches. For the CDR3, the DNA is TGTGCCAGCACCGGACTAGCGGGGCTATACTACGAGCAGTACTTC. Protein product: CASTGLAGLYYEQYF.

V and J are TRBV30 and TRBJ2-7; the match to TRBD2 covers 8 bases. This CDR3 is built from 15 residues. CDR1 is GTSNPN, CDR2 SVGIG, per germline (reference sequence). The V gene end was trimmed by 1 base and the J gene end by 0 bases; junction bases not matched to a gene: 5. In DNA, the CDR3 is TGTGCCTGGAGTGGAAGCGGGAGACCCTCCTACGAGCAGTACTTC. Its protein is CAWSGSGRPSYEQYF. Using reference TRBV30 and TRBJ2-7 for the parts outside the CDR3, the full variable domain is SQTIHQWPATLVQPVGSPLSLECTVEGTSNPNLYWYRQAAGRGLQLLFYSVGIGQISSEVPQNLSASRPQDRQFILSSKKLLLSDSGFYLCAWSGSGRPSYEQYFGPGTRLTVT.

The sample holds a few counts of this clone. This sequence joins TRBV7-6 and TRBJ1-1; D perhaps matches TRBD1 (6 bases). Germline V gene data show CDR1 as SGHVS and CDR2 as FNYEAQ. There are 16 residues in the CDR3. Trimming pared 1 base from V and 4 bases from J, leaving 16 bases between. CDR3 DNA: TGTGCCAGCAGCTTAGGCTGGCAGGGGTTGAGCACTGAAGCTTTCTTT. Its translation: CASSLGWQGLSTEAFF.

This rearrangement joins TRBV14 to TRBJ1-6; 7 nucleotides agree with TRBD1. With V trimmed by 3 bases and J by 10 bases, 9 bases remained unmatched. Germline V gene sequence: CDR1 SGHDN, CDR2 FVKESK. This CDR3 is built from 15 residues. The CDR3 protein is CASSHKGALRSPLHF. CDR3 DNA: TGTGCCAGCAGCCATAAGGGGGCGTTAAGATCACCCCTCCACTTT.

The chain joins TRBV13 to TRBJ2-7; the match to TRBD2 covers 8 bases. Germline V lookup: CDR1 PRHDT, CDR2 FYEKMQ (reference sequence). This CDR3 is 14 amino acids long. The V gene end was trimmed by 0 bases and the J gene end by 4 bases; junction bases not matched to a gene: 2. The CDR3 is CASSLGGGGYEQYF. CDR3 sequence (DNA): TGTGCCAGCAGCTTAGGCGGCGGGGGGTACGAGCAGTACTTC. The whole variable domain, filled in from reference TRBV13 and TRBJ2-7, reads AAGVIQSPRHLIKEKRETATLKCYPIPRHDTVYWYQQGPGQDPQFLISFYEKMQSDKGSIPDRFSAQQFSDYHSELNMSSLELGDSALYFCASSLGGGGYEQYFGPGTRLTVT.

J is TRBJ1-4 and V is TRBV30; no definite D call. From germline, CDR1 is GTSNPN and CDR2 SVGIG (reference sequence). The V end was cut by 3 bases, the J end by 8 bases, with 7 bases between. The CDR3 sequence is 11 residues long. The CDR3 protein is CAWRWAEKLFF. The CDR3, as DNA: TGTGCCTGGAGATGGGCGGAAAAACTGTTTTTT.

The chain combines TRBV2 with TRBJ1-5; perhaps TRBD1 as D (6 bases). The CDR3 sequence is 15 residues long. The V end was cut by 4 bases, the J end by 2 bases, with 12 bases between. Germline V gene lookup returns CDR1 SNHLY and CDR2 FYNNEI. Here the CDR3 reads CASSVGRGRNQPQHF. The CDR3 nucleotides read TGTGCCAGCAGTGTGGGCAGGGGACGCAATCAGCCCCAGCATTTT. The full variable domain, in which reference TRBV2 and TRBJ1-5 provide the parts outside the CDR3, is EPEVTQTPSHQVTQMGQEVILRCVPISNHLYFYWYRQILGQKVEFLVSFYNNEISEKSEIFDDQFSVERPDGSNFTLKIRSTKLEDSAMYFCASSVGRGRNQPQHFGDGTRLSIL.

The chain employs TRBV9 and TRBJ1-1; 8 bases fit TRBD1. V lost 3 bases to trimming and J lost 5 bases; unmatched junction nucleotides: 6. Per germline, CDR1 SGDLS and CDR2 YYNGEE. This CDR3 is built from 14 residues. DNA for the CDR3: TGTGCCAGCAGCGCCCAGGACAGGGTTACTGAAGCTTTCTTT. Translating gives CASSAQDRVTEAFF.

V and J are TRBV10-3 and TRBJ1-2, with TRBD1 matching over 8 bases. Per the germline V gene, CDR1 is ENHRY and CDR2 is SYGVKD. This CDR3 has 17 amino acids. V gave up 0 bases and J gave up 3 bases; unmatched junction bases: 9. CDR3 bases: TGTGCCATCAGTGAGTCGGGACAGGCGGCAACATACTATGGCTACACCTTC. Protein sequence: CAISESGQAATYYGYTF.

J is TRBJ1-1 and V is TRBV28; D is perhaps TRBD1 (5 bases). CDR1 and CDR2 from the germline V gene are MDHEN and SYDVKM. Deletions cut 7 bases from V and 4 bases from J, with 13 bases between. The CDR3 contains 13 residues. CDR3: CASKPWGVTEAFF. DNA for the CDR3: TGTGCCAGCAAACCTTGGGGCGTCACTGAAGCTTTCTTT. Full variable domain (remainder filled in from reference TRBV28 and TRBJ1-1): DVKVTQSSRYLVKRTGEKVFLECVQDMDHENMFWYRQDPGLGLRLIYFSYDVKMKEKGDIPEGYSVSREKKERFSLILESASTNQTSMYLCASKPWGVTEAFFGQGTRLTVV.

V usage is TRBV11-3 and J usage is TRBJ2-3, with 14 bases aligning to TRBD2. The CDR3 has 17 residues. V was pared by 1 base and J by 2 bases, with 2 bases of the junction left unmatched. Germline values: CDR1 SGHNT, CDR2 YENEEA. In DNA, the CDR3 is TGTGCCAGCAGCTTAGGGACTAGCGGGGGGTCCACAGATACGCAGTATTTT. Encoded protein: CASSLGTSGGSTDTQYF. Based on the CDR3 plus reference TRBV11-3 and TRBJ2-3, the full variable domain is EAGVVQSPRYKIIEKKQPVAFWCNPISGHNTLYWYLQNLGQGPELLIRYENEEAVDDSQLPKDRFSAERLKGVDSTLKIQPAELGDSAVYLCASSLGTSGGSTDTQYFGPGTRLTVL.

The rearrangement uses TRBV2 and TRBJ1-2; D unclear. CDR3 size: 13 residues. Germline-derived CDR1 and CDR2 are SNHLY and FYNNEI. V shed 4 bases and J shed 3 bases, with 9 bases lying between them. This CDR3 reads CASSVEAHYGYTF. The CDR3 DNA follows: TGTGCCAGCAGTGTTGAGGCGCACTATGGCTACACCTTC. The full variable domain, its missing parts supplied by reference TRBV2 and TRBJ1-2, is EPEVTQTPSHQVTQMGQEVILRCVPISNHLYFYWYRQILGQKVEFLVSFYNNEISEKSEIFDDQFSVERPDGSNFTLKIRSTKLEDSAMYFCASSVEAHYGYTFGSGTRLTVV.

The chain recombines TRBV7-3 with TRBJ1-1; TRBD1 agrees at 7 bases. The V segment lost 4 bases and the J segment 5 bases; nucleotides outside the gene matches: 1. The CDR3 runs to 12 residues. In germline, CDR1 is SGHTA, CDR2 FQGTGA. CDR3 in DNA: TGTGCCAGCAGCTCGGGACAGACTGAAGCTTTCTTT. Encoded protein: CASSSGQTEAFF.

CDR3 bases: TGTGCCAGCAGTGATCTCTCGAGCGGGGGGAATGAGCAGTTCTTC. The encoded protein is CASSDLSSGGNEQFF. The chain links TRBV6-1 to TRBJ2-1, with 9 positions matching TRBD2. With V trimmed by 3 bases and J by 7 bases, 7 bases remained unmatched. This CDR3 has 15 residues. Germline-derived CDR1 and CDR2 are MNHNS and SASEGT.

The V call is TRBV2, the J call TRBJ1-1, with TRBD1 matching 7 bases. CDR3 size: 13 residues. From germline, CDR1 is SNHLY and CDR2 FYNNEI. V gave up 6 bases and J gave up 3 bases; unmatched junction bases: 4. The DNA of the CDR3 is TGTGCCAGCAGCGATACAGGGGACACTGAAGCTTTCTTT. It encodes CASSDTGDTEAFF.